The 2 T cell receptor beta chains below come from one sample, sequenced in a study of beta chain features in type 1 diabetes. Study results and caveats: Across all four CD4+ subsets, people with type 1 diabetes showed modestly shorter TCRB CDR3s.

All of the isolated RNA was reverse transcribed, so expressed TCRB transcripts were sequenced. Sequencing was performed with immunoSEQ multiplex PCR; in TCRdb, only in-frame clones are kept and a portion is missing. In the table there are around 690,000 clones, over 10% of which are singletons. For these receptors, no antigen is known. The sample was naive CD4+ T cells from blood. Every receptor here comes from a man younger than 40 with type 1 diabetes.

This clone was seen only a few times. The chain joins TRBV5-6 to TRBJ2-5; D might be TRBD1 or TRBD2, each matching 5 bases. This CDR3 is built from 16 residues. V was cut by 0 bases and J by 5 bases, with 17 bases left in between. Looked up from germline, CDR1 is SGHDT and CDR2 is YYEEEE. CDR3 loop: CASSLERGPPGETQYF. In nucleotides, the CDR3 is TGTGCCAGCAGCTTGGAGAGGGGACCTCCAGGGGAGACCCAGTACTTC.

This clone was picked up a small number of times. The sample has other DNA sequences that encode this CDR3 too. V and J are TRBV5-1 and TRBJ1-3; D unclear. Germline V gene data show CDR1 as SGHRS and CDR2 as YFSETQ. The CDR3 is 12 amino acids. Trimming pared 0 bases from V and 4 bases from J, leaving 2 bases between. The CDR3 DNA sequence: TGCGCCAGCAGCTTGGACGGAAACACCATATATTTT. It specifies CASSLDGNTIYF. The variable domain in full, with the rest retrieved from reference TRBV5-1 and TRBJ1-3, is KAGVTQTPRYLIKTRGQQVTLSCSPISGHRSVSWYQQTPGQGLQFLFEYFSETQRNKGNFPGRFSGRQFSNSRSEMNVSTLELGDSALYLCASSLDGNTIYFGEGSWLTVV.